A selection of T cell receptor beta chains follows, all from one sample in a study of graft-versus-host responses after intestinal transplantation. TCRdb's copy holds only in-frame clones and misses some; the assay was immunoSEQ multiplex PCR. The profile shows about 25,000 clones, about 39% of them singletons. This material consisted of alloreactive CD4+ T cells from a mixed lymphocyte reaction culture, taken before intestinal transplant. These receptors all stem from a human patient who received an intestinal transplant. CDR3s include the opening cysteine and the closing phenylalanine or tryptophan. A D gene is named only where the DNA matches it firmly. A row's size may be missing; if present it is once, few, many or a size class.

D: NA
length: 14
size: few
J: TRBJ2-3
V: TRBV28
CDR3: CASSARVSTDTQYF
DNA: TGTGCCAGCAGCGCGAGGGTTAGCACAGATACGCAGTATTTT

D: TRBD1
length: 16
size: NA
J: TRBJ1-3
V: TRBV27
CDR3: CASSRTGPIGGNTIYF
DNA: TGTGCCAGCAGCCGGACAGGGCCTATCGGTGGAAACACCATATATTTT

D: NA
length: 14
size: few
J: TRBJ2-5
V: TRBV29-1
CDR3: CSVAFAHWQETQYF
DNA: TGCAGCGTTGCGTTCGCGCACTGGCAAGAGACCCAGTACTTC

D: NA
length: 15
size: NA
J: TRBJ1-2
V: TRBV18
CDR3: CASSPIEVTPYGYTF
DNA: TGTGCCAGCTCACCAATAGAGGTCACCCCCTATGGCTACACCTTC

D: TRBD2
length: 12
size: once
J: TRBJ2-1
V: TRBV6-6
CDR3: CASSFPSGEKFF
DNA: TGTGCCAGCAGTTTCCCTAGCGGCGAGAAGTTCTTC

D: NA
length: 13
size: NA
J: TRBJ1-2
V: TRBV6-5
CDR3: CASSYSYRYGYTF
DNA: TGTGCCAGCAGTTACTCGTACAGATATGGCTACACCTTC

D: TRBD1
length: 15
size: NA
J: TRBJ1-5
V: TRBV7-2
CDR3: CASSLAGQTYQPQHF
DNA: TGTGCCAGCAGCTTAGCGGGACAGACTTATCAGCCCCAGCATTTT

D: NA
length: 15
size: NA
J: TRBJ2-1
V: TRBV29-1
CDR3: CSVGANPYIYNEQFF
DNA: TGCAGCGTTGGAGCGAACCCGTACATCTACAATGAGCAGTTCTTC

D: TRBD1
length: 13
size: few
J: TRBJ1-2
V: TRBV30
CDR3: CAWSPTGNYGYTF
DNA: TGTGCCTGGAGTCCGACAGGGAACTATGGCTACACCTTC

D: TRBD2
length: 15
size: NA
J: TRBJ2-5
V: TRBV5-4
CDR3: CASSLGGLARETQYF
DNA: TGTGCCAGCAGCTTGGGGGGACTAGCTAGGGAGACCCAGTACTTC

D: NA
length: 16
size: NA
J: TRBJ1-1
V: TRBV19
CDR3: CASSMVGTWSNTEAFF
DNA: TGTGCCAGTAGTATGGTGGGCACCTGGTCGAACACTGAAGCTTTCTTT

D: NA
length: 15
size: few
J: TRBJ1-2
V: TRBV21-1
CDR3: CASRIPGRVDYGYTF
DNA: TGTGCCAGCAGAATCCCGGGAAGAGTAGACTATGGCTACACCTTC

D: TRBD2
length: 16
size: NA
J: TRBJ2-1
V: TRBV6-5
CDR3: CASSYSLAGGYNEQFF
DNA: TGTGCCAGCAGTTACTCGCTAGCGGGGGGGTACAATGAGCAGTTCTTC

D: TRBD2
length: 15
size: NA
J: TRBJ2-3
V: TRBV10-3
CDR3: CAIRAGLGGTDTQYF
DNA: TGTGCCATCAGAGCGGGACTAGGTGGTACAGATACGCAGTATTTT

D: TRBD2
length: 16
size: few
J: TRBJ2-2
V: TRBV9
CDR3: CASSVYGGGGTGELFF
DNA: TGTGCCAGCAGCGTATATGGGGGGGGAGGCACCGGGGAGCTGTTTTTT

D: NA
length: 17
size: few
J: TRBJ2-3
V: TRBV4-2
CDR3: CASSHAYLAPSTDTQYF
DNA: TGTGCCAGCAGCCATGCGTACCTAGCGCCTAGCACAGATACGCAGTATTTT

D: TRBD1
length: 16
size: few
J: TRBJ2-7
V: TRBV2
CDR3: CASTSARGPFSYEQYF
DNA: TGTGCCAGCACATCCGCGAGGGGGCCCTTCTCCTACGAGCAGTACTTC

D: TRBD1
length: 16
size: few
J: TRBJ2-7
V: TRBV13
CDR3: CASSLGGQGAPYEQYF
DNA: TGTGCCAGCAGCTTAGGAGGCCAGGGGGCTCCCTACGAGCAGTACTTC

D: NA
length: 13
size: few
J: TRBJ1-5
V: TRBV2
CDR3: CASRAGGEAPQHF
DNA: TGTGCCAGCCGGGCGGGAGGTGAAGCGCCCCAGCATTTT

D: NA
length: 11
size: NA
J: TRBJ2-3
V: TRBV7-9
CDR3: CASSLTGPQYF
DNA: TGTGCCAGCAGCTTAACGGGTCCGCAGTATTTT